Below are 14 T cell receptor beta chains sequenced from a single sample in a study of blood T cell repertoires in COVID-19. Assay: immunoSEQ multiplex PCR; the TCRdb copy retains only in-frame clones and omits some. The data contain tens of thousands of clones, about four fifths of them singletons. Material: peripheral blood. These receptors all stem from a man aged 45-65 years with active or convalescent COVID-19.

This chain uses TRBV19 with TRBJ2-6, with 8 bases identical to TRBD2. Germline CDR1 and CDR2: LNHDA and SQIVND (reference sequence). The length of the CDR3 is 16 residues. V was pared by 7 bases and J by 0 bases, with 5 bases of the junction left unmatched. The chain's CDR3 is CASIPREGSGANVLTF. CDR3 bases: TGTGCCAGTATCCCCCGGGAGGGCTCTGGGGCCAACGTCCTGACTTTC.

The CDR3 reads CASMGQGFYEQYF. The DNA for the CDR3 is TGTGCCAGCATGGGACAGGGTTTTTACGAGCAGTACTTC. This rearrangement joins TRBV28 to TRBJ2-7; 9 bases are a match to TRBD1. With V trimmed by 7 bases and J by 4 bases, 5 bases remained unmatched. Germline V gives CDR1 MDHEN, CDR2 SYDVKM. The CDR3 is 13 amino acids. The entire variable domain, with the rest obtained from reference TRBV28 and TRBJ2-7, is as follows: DVKVTQSSRYLVKRTGEKVFLECVQDMDHENMFWYRQDPGLGLRLIYFSYDVKMKEKGDIPEGYSVSREKKERFSLILESASTNQTSMYLCASMGQGFYEQYFGPGTRLTVT.

The chain combines TRBV5-1 with TRBJ2-5, with D possibly matching TRBD1 (5 bases). Between the trimmed V and J ends, which lost 1 base and 1 base, there was a span of 8 bases. In germline, CDR1 is SGHRS, CDR2 YFSETQ. The CDR3 contains 14 residues. CDR3 DNA: TGCGCCAGCAGCTTGCGGACAACCCAAGAGACCCAGTACTTC. Its protein is CASSLRTTQETQYF.

The chain couples TRBV2 to TRBJ2-1; 9 bases are a match to TRBD2. The CDR3 spans 15 residues. Germline V CDR1 and CDR2: SNHLY, FYNNEI. V was pared by 7 bases and J by 0 bases, with 4 bases of the junction left unmatched. This chain's CDR3 is CASKSGGPSYNEQFF. The CDR3 DNA reads as TGTGCCAGCAAAAGCGGGGGGCCCTCCTACAATGAGCAGTTCTTC.

In this sample, this clone turned up once. The chain links TRBV9 to TRBJ1-3; unclear D gene. The CDR3 totals 18 residues. Germline CDR1 is SGDLS and CDR2 is YYNGEE. The ends were cut back, 7 bases at V and 0 bases at J, with 23 bases in the middle. CDR3 in DNA: TGTGCCAGCTCGACCGAGGGAGGCATTAACTTCTCTGGAAACACCATATATTTT. Its protein product is CASSTEGGINFSGNTIYF. The complete variable domain, with remaining parts taken from reference TRBV9 and TRBJ1-3, reads DSGVTQTPKHLITATGQRVTLRCSPRSGDLSVYWYQQSLDQGLQFLIQYYNGEERAKGNILERFSAQQFPDLHSELNLSSLELGDSALYFCASSTEGGINFSGNTIYFGEGSWLTVV.

The chain has TRBV9 and TRBJ2-7; tentatively, D is TRBD2 (6 bases). CDR1 is SGDLS, CDR2 YYNGEE, per germline. The CDR3 is 15 amino acids. Between the trimmed V and J ends, which lost 0 bases and 4 bases, there was a span of 14 bases. CDR3 sequence (DNA): TGTGCCAGCAGCGTAGGGCCCGGGGGTAATTACGAGCAGTACTTC. Encoded protein: CASSVGPGGNYEQYF.

The chain couples TRBV27 to TRBJ1-1; 8 bases match TRBD1. V shed 8 bases and J 5 bases; nucleotides not matched to a gene: 7. This CDR3 comprises 13 residues. Per germline, CDR1 MNHEY and CDR2 SMNVEV (reference sequence). Here the CDR3 DNA reads TGTGCCAGCCGTCCAGGGGGCGGGACTGAAGCTTTCTTT. This codes for CASRPGGGTEAFF.

The rearrangement links TRBV12-3 or TRBV12-4 to TRBJ1-1, with unresolved D. The CDR3 consists of 13 residues. Between the trimmed V and J ends, which lost 1 base and 5 bases, there was a span of 8 bases. The CDR3: CASSLVATTEAFF. The DNA of the CDR3 is TGTGCCAGCAGTTTAGTGGCGACAACTGAAGCTTTCTTT.

This chain connects TRBV5-4 to TRBJ1-2, with D hard to call. Per the germline V gene, CDR1 is SGHNT and CDR2 is YYREEE (reference sequence). V gave up 0 bases and J gave up 2 bases, with 5 bases separating them. The CDR3 spans 13 residues. CDR3 sequence: CASSLDINYGYTF. In nucleotides, the CDR3 is TGTGCCAGCAGCTTGGACATAAACTATGGCTACACCTTC.

The J gene is TRBJ1-5, the V gene TRBV24-1; D uncertain. The CDR3 length is 14 residues. Germline CDR1 KGHDR, CDR2 SFDVKD. The V end lost 3 bases, the J end lost 4 bases, and 9 bases lay between the germline ends. The CDR3, as DNA: TGTGCCACCAGTGATGGCGCGGCTAATCAGCCCCAGCATTTT. Translating it yields CATSDGAANQPQHF.

The rearrangement uses TRBV19 and TRBJ2-1, with 9 bases aligning to TRBD1. The CDR3 covers 21 residues. The germline V gene encodes CDR1 LNHDA and CDR2 SQIVND (reference sequence). V lost 5 bases, J lost 8 bases, and 28 bases stayed unmatched. DNA of the CDR3: TGTGCCAGTAGTTTTACGGATCACCGGGACAGGGTTAACCCTTACAGCGATGAGCAGTTCTTC. Protein product: CASSFTDHRDRVNPYSDEQFF.

J is TRBJ1-5 and V is TRBV10-3; TRBD1 is a possible D gene (5 bases). CDR1 is ENHRY, CDR2 SYGVKD, per germline. The CDR3 length is 14 residues. V was cut by 8 bases and J by 0 bases, with 11 bases left in between. CDR3 nucleotide sequence: TGTGCCATCGGAAAAACAGGTAGCAATCAGCCCCAGCATTTT. Translated: CAIGKTGSNQPQHF.

This clone was seen a handful of times. This chain links TRBV18 with TRBJ1-1; D call uncertain. CDR3 length equals 14 residues. The ends were cut back, 2 bases at V and 3 bases at J, with 10 bases in the middle. CDR1 KGHSH and CDR2 LQKENI come from the germline V gene. The CDR3: CASSPNARDTEAFF. The CDR3 DNA reads TGTGCCAGCTCACCAAACGCTCGGGACACTGAAGCTTTCTTT.

V and J are TRBV10-2 and TRBJ1-4; a weak D match, TRBD1 (5 bases). V gave up 0 bases and J gave up 6 bases, with 11 bases separating them. Germline CDR1 is WSHSY and CDR2 is SAAADI. This CDR3 has 15 residues. CDR3 sequence: CASSESGREHEKLFF. DNA for the CDR3: TGCGCCAGCAGTGAGTCGGGCAGGGAACATGAAAAACTGTTTTTT.